Presented here are 16 T cell receptor beta chains from one specimen sequenced in a study of post-analysis software for immune sequencing data. Points from the study as a whole: A handful of TRBV segments were more frequent in patients than controls; TRBV5-6, TRBV5-1 and TRBV20-1 belonged to this group.

Carried by the TCR beta cDNA libraries were unique molecular identifiers. TCRdb recomputed calls from the PCR reads with MiXCR, one row per CDR3 protein. The sample holds some 690,000 distinct CDR3 sequences, 25% to 30% seen once. No cognate antigen is known for these TCRs. What was sequenced was blood. All receptors come from a girl aged 5-17 years with multiple sclerosis.

In its sample, this clonotype was seen many times. V usage is TRBV4-3 and J usage is TRBJ2-6; D possibly corresponds to TRBD1 (6 bases). CDR1 LGHNA and CDR2 YSLEER come from the germline V gene. CDR3 length: 18 residues. The germline V and J ends were trimmed by 0 bases and 0 bases, with 12 bases remaining between them. CDR3 loop: CASSQDPGVYSGANVLTF. CDR3 in DNA: TGCGCCAGCAGCCAAGATCCAGGGGTCTACTCTGGGGCCAACGTCCTGACTTTC.

This clonotype was seen a few times. V is TRBV6-5 and J is TRBJ1-2; no clear D gene. The CDR3 spans 15 residues. Per germline, CDR1 MNHEY and CDR2 SVGAGI. The germline V and J ends were trimmed by 1 base and 2 bases, with 11 bases remaining between them. CDR3 coding DNA: TGTGCCAGCAGTTACTTGTCAGGAGCAAACTATGGCTACACCTTC. This gives the protein CASSYLSGANYGYTF.

As regards this clonotype: At one boundary the junction diverges from the germline segment, which might be a read error. The CDR3 sequence: CATSPRDRNTEAFF. The DNA of the CDR3 is TGTGCCACCAGCCCCCGGGACCGGAACACTGAGGCTTTCTTT. The chain uses TRBV15 and TRBJ1-1; D is possibly TRBD1 (5 bases). This CDR3 spans 14 amino acids. Looked up from germline, CDR1 is LNHNV and CDR2 is YYDKDF (reference sequence).

The J gene is TRBJ2-7, the V gene TRBV29-1; D is possibly TRBD1 or TRBD2 (5 bases each). The CDR3 runs to 14 residues. V lost 5 bases to trimming and J lost 7 bases, with 21 bases between them. Germline V gene lookup returns CDR1 SQVTM and CDR2 ANQGSEA. The CDR3 is CSVPPGATYNEQYF. CDR3 nucleotides: TGCAGCGTTCCCCCCGGGGCAACCTACAATGAGCAGTACTTC.

This clonotype has a count of ten or more. The chain couples TRBV15 to TRBJ2-1, with TRBD1 as a possible D gene (6 bases). Germline V lookup: CDR1 LNHNV, CDR2 YYDKDF (reference sequence). The V end was cut by 5 bases, the J end by 5 bases, with 19 bases between. The CDR3 spans 16 residues. The CDR3 loop reads CATSHTSPRGNNEQFF. The DNA for the CDR3 is TGTGCCACCAGCCATACTTCACCCAGGGGTAACAATGAGCAGTTCTTC. Full variable domain (remainder filled in from reference TRBV15 and TRBJ2-1): DAMVIQNPRYQVTQFGKPVTLSCSQTLNHNVMYWYQQKSSQAPKLLFHYYDKDFNNEADTPDNFQSRRPNTSFCFLDIRSPGLGDTAMYLCATSHTSPRGNNEQFFGPGTRLTVL.

The genes are TRBV7-9 and TRBJ2-5, with D maybe TRBD1 (5 bases). This CDR3 region has 14 residues. Germline V gene data show CDR1 as SEHNR and CDR2 as FQNEAQ (reference sequence). Trimming took off 7 bases at V and 3 bases at J, with 15 bases between the two ends. CDR3 bases: TGTGCCAGCAACTCAGGGATCTGGAAAGAGACCCAGTACTTC. It is translated as CASNSGIWKETQYF.

This clonotype was observed a few times. The CDR3 DNA reads TGCAGTGCTAGGGGATGGCTAGCGGGAGGAGCGGGCACAGATACGCAGTATTTT. This gives the protein CSARGWLAGGAGTDTQYF. The chain combines TRBV20-1 with TRBJ2-3; 11 bases map to TRBD2. V was pared by 3 bases and J by 1 base, with 12 bases of the junction left unmatched. Germline CDR1 DFQATT, CDR2 SNEGSKA (reference sequence). The CDR3 runs 18 residues.

This chain connects TRBV6-2 or TRBV6-3 to TRBJ1-5; TRBD1 aligns across 10 bases. Per the germline V gene, CDR1 is MNHEY and CDR2 is SVGEGT. The CDR3 runs 12 residues. Losses at the gene ends were 8 bases for V and 6 bases for J; bases not matched to a gene: 1. CDR3 DNA: TGTGCCAGCTGGACAGGGGGTCAGCCCCAGCATTTT. Amino acids: CASWTGGQPQHF.

This clonotype was observed once. The genes are TRBV19 and TRBJ2-5; D not certain. The end of the DNA is better explained by TRBJ2-7, so the J call may be wrong. Germline values: CDR1 LNHDA, CDR2 SQIVND (reference sequence). The CDR3 runs 13 residues. This chain's CDR3 is CASRLASSYEQYF. CDR3 sequence (DNA): TGTGCCAGTAGATTAGCCAGCTCCTACGAGCAGTACTTC.

This chain joins TRBV12-3 or TRBV12-4 and TRBJ2-7, with 8 bases identical to TRBD2. V lost 1 base, J lost 0 bases, and 8 bases stayed unmatched. CDR3 length: 17 amino acids. The CDR3 DNA follows: TGTGCCAGCAGTTTAGGGGCGGGGGGCGTGAGCTCCTACGAGCAGTACTTC. Its translation: CASSLGAGGVSSYEQYF.

The table lists this clonotype with a few counts. The CDR3 nucleotides read TGTGCCAGCAGTTTGGGTCGCAGGATTAATGAAAAACTGTTTTTT. Protein product: CASSLGRRINEKLFF. The rearrangement joins TRBV12-3 or TRBV12-4 to TRBJ1-4; D gene uncertain. Trimming removed 3 bases at V and 4 bases at J, with 12 bases between. The CDR3 contains 15 residues.

This clonotype was seen only a few times. The rearrangement uses TRBV5-4 and TRBJ2-3; 7 nucleotides agree with TRBD2. The V segment lost 3 bases and the J segment 0 bases; nucleotides outside the gene matches: 10. This CDR3 comprises 17 residues. Germline CDR1 SGHNT, CDR2 YYREEE (reference sequence). The DNA for the CDR3 is TGTGCCAGCAGCTACCCCGTGAGCGGGGAAAGCACAGATACGCAGTATTTT. Translated: CASSYPVSGESTDTQYF.

The CDR3 loop is CSASPPGNYEKLFF. DNA for the CDR3: TGCAGTGCTTCACCTCCGGGGAATTATGAAAAACTGTTTTTT. The chain combines TRBV20-1 with TRBJ1-4; D is undetermined. Germline CDR1 is DFQATT and CDR2 is SNEGSKA (reference sequence). The CDR3 consists of 14 residues. The germline V and J ends were trimmed by 5 bases and 6 bases, with 16 bases remaining between them.

This clonotype was observed many times. The rearrangement uses TRBV9 and TRBJ2-4; tentatively, D is TRBD1 or TRBD2 (6 bases each). The DNA matches TRBJ2-7 better at its end, which makes the J call doubtful. Per the germline V gene, CDR1 is SGDLS and CDR2 is YYNGEE. The CDR3 totals 10 residues. As DNA, the CDR3 is TGTGCCAGCGGGGGGCGCGAGCAGTACTTC. This codes for CASGGREQYF.

This clonotype has more than one count but fewer than ten. The chain links TRBV20-1 to TRBJ2-5, with D perhaps matching TRBD1 (5 bases). The CDR3 has 14 amino acids. The V and J ends lost 0 bases and 2 bases respectively, with 10 bases between them. Germline V lookup: CDR1 DFQATT, CDR2 SNEGSKA (reference sequence). CDR3 in DNA: TGCAGTGCTAGAGAGAACAGGATACAAGAGACCCAGTACTTC. Translated, it gives CSARENRIQETQYF.

The rearrangement joins TRBV20-1 to TRBJ2-1; D uncertain. The germline CDR1 and CDR2 sequences are DFQATT and SNEGSKA (reference sequence). Trimming took 0 bases from V and 4 from J, leaving 13 bases between them. CDR3 size: 15 residues. The DNA for the CDR3 is TGCAGTGCTAGAGATATGGGTGCCTCTTACAATGAGCAGTTCTTC. Translated, it gives CSARDMGASYNEQFF.